The 32 T cell receptor beta chains presented below share a single source sample, sequenced in a study of CD8 T cells in ankylosing spondylitis. No cognate antigen is known for these TCRs. TCRdb re-called the 5' RACE reads through MiXCR, storing one row per CDR3 protein. The table includes 700,000 to 850,000 distinct CDR3 sequences, about 11% detected once. Whole-study results and caveats: Seemingly distinctive of ankylosing spondylitis blood was a TCR beta motif formed by eight highly homologous variants.

Sequencing input: blood, either unsorted or a sorted T cell fraction (not recorded which). These receptors originate from a male donor with ankylosing spondylitis.

The table lists this clonotype with many counts. The chain recombines TRBV7-8 with TRBJ1-1, with 7 bases that match TRBD1. With 5 bases clipped from V and 0 bases from J, the junction kept 3 bases outside the gene matches. Germline CDR1 and CDR2: SGHVS and FQNEAQ. This CDR3 is 14 amino acids long. The chain's CDR3 is CASSPGTVNTEAFF. The CDR3 coding sequence is TGTGCCAGCAGCCCTGGGACAGTGAACACTGAAGCTTTCTTT.

This clonotype was detected only a few times. The CDR3 is CASSSPGPSLRTDTQYF. For the CDR3, the DNA is TGTGCCAGCAGTTCCCCCGGACCCAGTCTTAGAACAGATACGCAGTATTTT. The chain uses TRBV6-2 or TRBV6-3 and TRBJ2-3; unclear D gene. The CDR3 length is 17 residues. Germline lookup yields CDR1 MNHEY and CDR2 SVGEGT. V gave up 4 bases and J gave up 3 bases, with 20 bases separating them.

In this sample, this clonotype turned up a few times. The chain recombines TRBV27 with TRBJ1-2; D call uncertain. Trimming took off 5 bases at V and 6 bases at J, with 13 bases between the two ends. Germline lookup yields CDR1 MNHEY and CDR2 SMNVEV (reference sequence). The CDR3 loop spans 13 amino acids. CDR3 region: CASSPSGQHGYTF. CDR3 coding DNA: TGTGCCAGCAGTCCTTCGGGTCAGCATGGCTACACCTTC.

The chain uses TRBV5-6 and TRBJ2-3; tentative D call: TRBD2 (6 bases). V was trimmed by 3 bases and J by 6 bases, leaving 17 bases between them. CDR1 and CDR2 from the germline V gene are SGHDT and YYEEEE. The CDR3 runs to 15 residues. Here the CDR3 reads CASSSVALAIDTQYF. The CDR3 bases are TGTGCCAGCAGCTCTGTGGCCCTAGCGATTGATACGCAGTATTTT.

A few counts support this clonotype. The V and J genes are TRBV6-1 and TRBJ2-7, with D unresolved. CDR3 length: 15 residues. With 6 bases removed from V and 4 bases from J, the gap between germline ends came to 19 bases. The germline V gene has CDR1 MNHNS and CDR2 SASEGT. In nucleotides, the CDR3 is TGTGCCAGCAGCCGCGTCATCACAGCGCCTTACGAGCAGTACTTC. Its translation is CASSRVITAPYEQYF.

V is TRBV20-1 and J is TRBJ2-3, with 11 bases matching TRBD2. V lost 6 bases, J lost 2 bases, and 7 bases stayed unmatched. The CDR3 covers 15 residues. CDR1 and CDR2 from the germline V gene are DFQATT and SNEGSKA (reference sequence). CDR3 bases: TGCAGTGCAAGTGGGACTAGCGGTTACACAGATACGCAGTATTTT. It is translated as CSASGTSGYTDTQYF.

The rearrangement links TRBV11-2 to TRBJ2-6; D gene uncertain. The V end was cut by 6 bases, the J end by 0 bases, with 9 bases between. This CDR3 region has 15 residues. Germline V CDR1 and CDR2: SGHAT, FQNNGV. The CDR3 sequence is CASRAGNSGANVLTF. In DNA form, the CDR3 reads TGTGCCAGCAGGGCTGGTAACTCTGGGGCCAACGTCCTGACTTTC.

The rearrangement links TRBV6-2 or TRBV6-3 to TRBJ2-7; the D call may be TRBD1 or TRBD2 (6 bases each). The germline V gene encodes CDR1 MNHEY and CDR2 SVGEGT. CDR3 size: 15 residues. Trimming removed 2 bases at V and 9 bases at J, with 20 bases between. The CDR3 DNA is TGTGCCAGCAGTTACGGTCGGCAGGGGACTGAGAGGCAGTACTTC. Protein sequence: CASSYGRQGTERQYF.

This clonotype occurred many times. The rearrangement joins TRBV4-2 to TRBJ2-3; D assignment may be TRBD1 or TRBD2 (6 bases each). Per germline, CDR1 LGHNA and CDR2 YNFKEQ. V lost 0 bases to trimming and J lost 4 bases, with 11 bases between them. This CDR3 spans 15 amino acids. The CDR3 reads CASSQDLRGADTQYF. DNA of the CDR3: TGTGCCAGCAGCCAAGATCTAAGGGGGGCAGATACGCAGTATTTT.

This clonotype was recorded a few times. V usage is TRBV18 and J usage is TRBJ2-7; D could derive from TRBD1 or TRBD2 (6 bases each). V was clipped by 8 bases and J by 2 bases, with 19 bases between them. The CDR3 spans 15 residues. Germline V gene sequence: CDR1 KGHSH, CDR2 LQKENI. The CDR3 nucleotides are TGTGCCAGCGCCTCTACGGCAGGGGAGGCCTACGAGCAGTACTTC. It specifies CASASTAGEAYEQYF.

This chain links TRBV7-2 with TRBJ2-1; TRBD2 aligns across 10 bases. The CDR3 covers 17 residues. Germline trimming cut 3 bases from V and 4 bases from J; bases unmatched to any gene: 9. The germline V gene encodes CDR1 SGHTA and CDR2 FQGNSA. The CDR3 sequence is CASSFNPSGGLYNEQFF. CDR3 DNA sequence: TGTGCCAGCAGCTTCAACCCTAGCGGGGGCCTATACAATGAGCAGTTCTTC.

This clonotype was picked up a small number of times. The chain links TRBV9 to TRBJ2-1; 7 bases line up with TRBD2. The V segment lost 0 bases and the J segment 9 bases; nucleotides outside the gene matches: 9. The CDR3 covers 15 residues. CDR1 is SGDLS, CDR2 YYNGEE, per germline. CDR3 DNA sequence: TGTGCCAGCAGCGTAGGAGCGGGGCCCCTTGTTGAGCAGTTCTTC. Protein product: CASSVGAGPLVEQFF.

This clonotype was found a few times. This sequence joins TRBV7-6 and TRBJ2-7; 8 nucleotides line up with TRBD2. CDR3 size: 16 residues. Germline CDR1 reads SGHVS; CDR2 reads FNYEAQ. With V trimmed by 2 bases and J by 5 bases, 11 bases remained unmatched. CDR3 in DNA: TGTGCCAGCAGCTTACCGGGCGGGGGGCCCCTTGACGAGCAGTACTTC. Translated: CASSLPGGGPLDEQYF.

This clonotype was detected a few times. V and J are TRBV27 and TRBJ1-5, with 7 bases lining up with TRBD1. J gave up 0 bases and V 3 bases, and 11 bases lay outside the gene matches. This CDR3 is built from 18 residues. Looked up from germline, CDR1 is MNHEY and CDR2 is SMNVEV (reference sequence). CDR3 protein: CASSFSWDSGYSNQPQHF. The CDR3 nucleotides are TGTGCCAGCAGTTTCTCGTGGGACAGCGGATATAGCAATCAGCCCCAGCATTTT.

This clonotype turned up a few times. V is TRBV6-2 or TRBV6-3 and J is TRBJ2-7; 7 positions agree with TRBD2. Germline trimming cut 4 bases from V and 3 bases from J; bases unmatched to any gene: 3. In germline, CDR1 is MNHEY, CDR2 SVGEGT. The CDR3 is made up of 13 amino acids. The DNA for the CDR3 is TGTGCCAGCAGTTGGCGGGAGAACTACGAGCAGTACTTC. Its translation: CASSWRENYEQYF.

This clonotype was observed a few times. This chain joins TRBV6-5 and TRBJ2-2; D possibly matches TRBD1 or TRBD2 (5 bases each). The CDR3 has 15 amino acids. Trimming cost V 2 bases and J 2 bases, with 9 bases left between them. From germline, CDR1 is MNHEY and CDR2 SVGAGI. DNA for the CDR3: TGTGCCAGCAGTTACCTGGGACCAAACACCGGGGAGCTGTTTTTT. Translated: CASSYLGPNTGELFF.

This chain uses TRBV7-2 with TRBJ2-3, with D possibly being TRBD2 (6 bases). Germline-derived CDR1 and CDR2 are SGHTA and FQGNSA. The CDR3 length is 15 residues. Deletions cut 4 bases from V and 5 bases from J, with 16 bases between. For the CDR3, the DNA is TGTGCCAGCAGCTACGGGGGACGGTACCGAGATACGCAGTATTTT. It specifies CASSYGGRYRDTQYF. Based on the CDR3 plus reference TRBV7-2 and TRBJ2-3, the full variable domain is GAGVSQSPSNKVTEKGKDVELRCDPISGHTALYWYRQSLGQGLEFLIYFQGNSAPDKSGLPSDRFSAERTGGSVSTLTIQRTQQEDSAVYLCASSYGGRYRDTQYFGPGTRLTVL.

The rearrangement links TRBV20-1 to TRBJ1-4; TRBD1 aligns across 10 bases. CDR3 length equals 14 residues. The ends lost 7 bases at V and 1 base at J; junction bases unmatched: 3. Germline V gene lookup returns CDR1 DFQATT and CDR2 SNEGSKA (reference sequence). CDR3 sequence: CSGTGGLTNEKLFF. CDR3 bases: TGCAGTGGGACAGGGGGGTTAACTAATGAAAAACTGTTTTTT.

The genes are TRBV29-1 and TRBJ2-3; D not resolved. The germline V and J ends were trimmed by 4 bases and 11 bases, with 19 bases remaining between them. The CDR3 spans 13 residues. Per germline, CDR1 SQVTM and CDR2 ANQGSEA. CDR3 loop: CSVAERLVSGQYF. DNA for the CDR3: TGCAGCGTTGCTGAACGTCTTGTTTCGGGGCAGTATTTT.

The chain is built from TRBV6-2 or TRBV6-3 and TRBJ2-7; D ambiguous. Germline values: CDR1 MNHEY, CDR2 SVGEGT. V lost 5 bases, J lost 6 bases, and 17 bases lay in between. The CDR3 extends over 14 amino acids. The CDR3 DNA follows: TGTGCCAGCAGTCGACCGTACGGTAAAAGCGAGCAGTACTTC. It translates to CASSRPYGKSEQYF.

The table lists this clonotype with a few counts. J is TRBJ2-7 and V is TRBV7-2, with D possibly being TRBD2 (5 bases). CDR3 length: 14 amino acids. V lost 1 base, J lost 6 bases, and 13 bases lay in between. CDR1 and CDR2 from the germline V gene are SGHTA and FQGNSA. CDR3 coding DNA: TGTGCCAGCAGCTTAGTAACTAGTTCCCGCGAGCAGTACTTC. It yields the protein CASSLVTSSREQYF.

Ten or more counts support this clonotype. The chain couples TRBV4-3 to TRBJ2-7; tentatively, D is TRBD2 (5 bases). Trimming cost V 3 bases and J 5 bases, with 11 bases left between them. The CDR3 covers 13 residues. Germline values: CDR1 LGHNA, CDR2 YSLEER. CDR3 sequence reads: CASSQTRAHEQYF. The CDR3 DNA sequence: TGCGCCAGCAGCCAGACGCGGGCTCACGAGCAGTACTTC.

The CDR3 loop is CASSLFAGSTDTQYF. DNA for the CDR3: TGTGCCAGCAGCCTCTTCGCGGGGTCCACAGATACGCAGTATTTT. The genes are TRBV5-5 and TRBJ2-3; maybe TRBD2 (6 bases). The CDR3 runs to 15 residues. V was pared by 4 bases and J by 2 bases, with 14 bases between. CDR1 and CDR2 from the germline V gene are SGHKS and YYEKEE (reference sequence).

As to this clonotype: It is likely a read error, because the conserved phenylalanine at the end of the CDR3 is missing. The DNA is omitted, as the CDR3 cannot be located on it reliably, and the CDR3 follows TCRdb's listing. The chain links TRBV2 to TRBJ2-5; TRBD2 reflects the table's D call only, with no check against the DNA. Germline V CDR1 and CDR2: SNHLY, FYNNEI. Including both end residues, the CDR3 is 14 amino acids long. The CDR3 spells CASSDGGVSGGDHI.

This clonotype has a count of ten or more. The CDR3 is CASSVRLTAGANVLTF. As DNA, the CDR3 is TGTGCCAGCAGCGTAAGACTGACCGCTGGGGCCAACGTCCTGACTTTC. This rearrangement joins TRBV7-9 to TRBJ2-6; D call uncertain. With 5 bases removed from V and 2 bases from J, the gap between germline ends came to 13 bases. CDR3 size: 16 residues. From germline, CDR1 is SEHNR and CDR2 FQNEAQ (reference sequence).

This clonotype was found a few times. This chain connects TRBV7-2 to TRBJ2-7; D may match TRBD1 or TRBD2 (5 bases each). The V gene lost 6 bases and the J gene lost 1 base, with 13 bases spanning the gap. CDR3 length equals 14 residues. Looked up from germline, CDR1 is SGHTA and CDR2 is FQGNSA. CDR3 amino acids: CASRGTVASYEQYF. In DNA, the CDR3 is TGTGCCAGCAGGGGGACGGTCGCGTCCTACGAGCAGTACTTC.

This clonotype has more than one count but fewer than ten. The chain joins TRBV6-1 to TRBJ1-6, with 9 bases that match TRBD1. Losses at the gene ends were 6 bases for V and 2 bases for J; bases not matched to a gene: 11. The CDR3 loop spans 18 amino acids. Germline assignment: CDR1 MNHNS and CDR2 SASEGT. The CDR3 sequence is CASRSDRGTGTYNSPLHF. CDR3 DNA: TGTGCCAGCAGGTCGGACAGGGGCACGGGGACCTATAATTCACCCCTCCACTTT.

J is TRBJ2-1 and V is TRBV13, with TRBD1 matching 9 bases. After removal of 7 bases from V and 6 bases from J, the junction contained 7 bases not matched to a gene. From germline, CDR1 is PRHDT and CDR2 FYEKMQ (reference sequence). The CDR3 has 14 amino acids. In nucleotides, the CDR3 is TGTGCCAGCATGCAGGACAGGGGCCTCAATGAGCAGTTCTTC. Translating gives CASMQDRGLNEQFF.

In its sample, this clonotype was seen many times. The chain joins TRBV7-2 to TRBJ1-3, with a tentative D call TRBD1 (6 bases). In germline, CDR1 is SGHTA, CDR2 FQGNSA. The CDR3 extends over 15 amino acids. V shed 1 base and J shed 2 bases, with 9 bases lying between them. In nucleotides, the CDR3 is TGTGCCAGCAGCTTAGTAACAGGGCCTGGAAACACCATATATTTT. Protein sequence: CASSLVTGPGNTIYF.

This clonotype has at least ten counts. The V gene is TRBV5-1, the J gene TRBJ2-7; D gene unclear. The CDR3 contains 14 residues. The germline V gene encodes CDR1 SGHRS and CDR2 YFSETQ. V was pared by 0 bases and J by 2 bases, with 9 bases between. CDR3 sequence (DNA): TGCGCCAGCAGCTTGGAGGTCACGACCTACGAGCAGTACTTC. It translates to CASSLEVTTYEQYF.

This clonotype was seen only a few times. The chain carries TRBV6-2 or TRBV6-3 and TRBJ1-1; perhaps TRBD1 as D (6 bases). V lost 6 bases and J 6 bases, leaving 11 bases between the germline ends. The germline CDR1 and CDR2 sequences are MNHEY and SVGEGT. The CDR3 contains 12 residues. CDR3 nucleotide sequence: TGTGCCAGCAGCAAACAGGGTGCTGAAGCTTTCTTT. Protein product: CASSKQGAEAFF.

This clonotype has only a few counts. The rearrangement links TRBV11-2 to TRBJ1-6, with D unclear. The CDR3 has 13 residues. From germline, CDR1 is SGHAT and CDR2 FQNNGV. The germline V and J ends were trimmed by 1 base and 8 bases, with 6 bases remaining between them. The CDR3 spells CASSLARYSPLHF. The CDR3 DNA follows: TGTGCCAGCAGCTTAGCCAGATATTCACCCCTCCACTTT.